This is a list of T cell receptor beta chains from one sample in a study of blood T cell repertoires in COVID-19. Here immunoSEQ multiplex PCR was the method, and the copy in TCRdb shows in-frame clones only, minus some. The sample contains 250,000 or so clones, over 75% of which appear only once. The specimen sequenced was peripheral blood. Receptors were obtained from a woman younger than 45 with acute or convalescent COVID-19. Each CDR3 is given with its conserved first and last residue. The D gene is left open where the match is weak. The size of a clone is reported for some rows only, either as once, few or many, or as a class for expanded clones.

CDR3 protein | CDR3 DNA | clone size | CDR3 length | J gene | D gene | V gene
CASSHRQWREKLFF | TGTGCCAGCAGCCACCGACAGTGGCGAGAAAAACTGTTTTTT | NA | 14 | TRBJ1-4 | NA | TRBV3-1/TRBV3-2
CASSFLGDSTNEQFF | TGTGCCAGCAGTTTTCTAGGGGACAGTACAAATGAGCAGTTCTTC | NA | 15 | TRBJ2-1 | TRBD1 | TRBV27
CASSQFIASGIEQFF | TGTGCCAGCAGCCAATTTATTGCTAGCGGGATTGAGCAGTTCTTC | NA | 15 | TRBJ2-1 | TRBD2 | TRBV14
CASSPQGASNQPQHF | TGTGCCAGCAGTCCACAGGGGGCGAGCAATCAGCCCCAGCATTTT | once | 15 | TRBJ1-5 | TRBD1 | TRBV27
CASSRPDRSYNSPLHF | TGTGCCAGCAGCAGACCGGACAGGAGCTATAATTCACCCCTCCACTTT | few | 16 | TRBJ1-6 | NA | TRBV21-1
CASSEGLERMNTEAFF | TGTGCCAGCAGTGAAGGACTAGAAAGGATGAACACTGAAGCTTTCTTT | once | 16 | TRBJ1-1 | NA | TRBV6-1
CASSLYRVGLRGYTF | TGTGCCAGCAGCTTGTACAGGGTAGGGCTCCGTGGCTACACCTTC | once | 15 | TRBJ1-2 | NA | TRBV5-6
CASSSLDGEETQYF | TGTGCCAGCAGCTCACTTGACGGAGAAGAGACCCAGTACTTC | NA | 14 | TRBJ2-5 | NA | TRBV9
CASSVGGTSGVDNEQFF | TGTGCCAGCAGCGTAGGAGGGACTAGCGGAGTCGACAATGAGCAGTTCTTC | NA | 17 | TRBJ2-1 | TRBD2 | TRBV9
CASTNGHGLFF | TGTGCCAGCACCAACGGACATGGGCTGTTTTTT | NA | 11 | TRBJ1-4 | NA | TRBV6-5
CASSPGLSTNEKLFF | TGCGCCAGCAGCCCGGGACTTTCAACTAATGAAAAACTGTTTTTT | NA | 15 | TRBJ1-4 | NA | TRBV5-1
CASSPAGTGAHEQFF | TGTGCCAGCAGCCCCGCCGGGACAGGCGCTCATGAGCAGTTCTTC | NA | 15 | TRBJ2-1 | TRBD1 | TRBV6-5
CASSYSEGSALFF | TGTGCCAGCAGTTACTCGGAGGGTTCGGCTCTGTTTTTT | NA | 13 | TRBJ1-4 | NA | TRBV6-2/TRBV6-3
CASSGRASNEQFF | TGCGCCAGCAGCGGGAGGGCCTCCAATGAGCAGTTCTTC | NA | 13 | TRBJ2-1 | TRBD2 | TRBV4-1
CASSLSGNTEAFF | TGTGCCAGCAGCTTATCAGGGAACACTGAAGCTTTCTTT | few | 13 | TRBJ1-1 | NA | TRBV7-2
CATRLNANYGYTF | TGTGCCACCAGACTGAACGCTAACTATGGCTACACCTTC | NA | 13 | TRBJ1-2 | NA | TRBV24-1
CASSEGAGDSYEQYF | TGTGCCAGCAGTGAGGGGGCAGGGGACTCCTACGAGCAGTACTTC | NA | 15 | TRBJ2-7 | TRBD1 | TRBV9
CASRGTGVDTGELFF | TGTGCCAGCAGGGGGACAGGGGTAGACACCGGGGAGCTGTTTTTT | NA | 15 | TRBJ2-2 | TRBD1 | TRBV6-5
CASSMGAWEAFF | TGTGCCAGTAGCATGGGGGCTTGGGAAGCTTTCTTT | once | 12 | TRBJ1-1 | NA | TRBV19
CASSETLAATDTQYF | TGTGCCAGCAGTGAAACGCTAGCGGCCACAGATACGCAGTATTTT | few | 15 | TRBJ2-3 | TRBD2 | TRBV6-1
CATSRDLRGEGAEAFF | TGTGCCACCAGCAGAGATCTCAGGGGCGAGGGCGCTGAAGCTTTCTTT | NA | 16 | TRBJ1-1 | NA | TRBV15
CASGRGRAFF | TGTGCCAGCGGACGGGGAAGGGCTTTCTTT | NA | 10 | TRBJ1-1 | NA | TRBV5-4
CASSRTGLVRNEQFF | TGTGCCAGCAGCCGAACGGGACTAGTAAGGAATGAGCAGTTCTTC | NA | 15 | TRBJ2-1 | TRBD2 | TRBV6-2/TRBV6-3
CSAGDFYF | TGCAGTGCTGGGGACTTCTACTTC | NA | 8 | TRBJ2-5 | NA | TRBV20-1
CASSKGAGVLSYEQYF | TGTGCCAGCAGCAAGGGCGCGGGAGTCCTCTCCTACGAGCAGTACTTC | NA | 16 | TRBJ2-7 | TRBD2 | TRBV7-9
CASSLESGQASYNEQFF | TGTGCCAGCAGCTTGGAATCGGGACAGGCCTCCTACAATGAGCAGTTCTTC | NA | 17 | TRBJ2-1 | TRBD1 | TRBV5-4
CASSADIMNTEAFF | TGTGCCAGCAGCGCGGACATCATGAACACTGAAGCTTTCTTT | NA | 14 | TRBJ1-1 | NA | TRBV9
CASSFGTSGTEQFF | TGTGCCAGCAGCTTCGGGACTAGCGGGACTGAGCAGTTCTTC | once | 14 | TRBJ2-1 | TRBD2 | TRBV7-8
CASSSGTSGIHNEQFF | TGTGCCAGCAGTTCCGGGACTAGCGGGATCCACAATGAGCAGTTCTTC | NA | 16 | TRBJ2-1 | TRBD2 | TRBV6-5
CASSLVASRRALNEQYF | TGTGCCAGCAGCTTGGTTGCCTCCCGCCGAGCCTTAAACGAGCAGTACTTC | NA | 17 | TRBJ2-7 | NA | TRBV5-6
CASSLDLGLAGLNEQFF | TGTGCCAGCAGCTTAGATTTGGGACTAGCGGGACTCAATGAGCAGTTCTTC | NA | 17 | TRBJ2-1 | TRBD2 | TRBV11-2
CSVEGEAGNEQYF | TGCAGCGTTGAAGGGGAGGCAGGGAACGAGCAGTACTTC | NA | 13 | TRBJ2-7 | NA | TRBV29-1
CASSLGTAKTNTGELFF | TGTGCCAGCAGCTTAGGGACAGCTAAAACGAACACCGGGGAGCTGTTTTTT | NA | 17 | TRBJ2-2 | NA | TRBV7-9
CASSLAPQGSGNTLHF | TGTGCCAGCAGCTTGGCGCCGCAGGGATCCGGTAACACCCTCCACTTT | few | 16 | TRBJ1-6 | NA | TRBV5-4
CASSSPFSADTQYF | TGTGCCAGCAGCTCGCCTTTTAGCGCGGATACGCAGTATTTT | NA | 14 | TRBJ2-3 | NA | TRBV7-3
CASSWGGPRAGELFF | TGTGCCAGCAGCTGGGGAGGGCCTAGGGCCGGGGAGCTGTTTTTT | few | 15 | TRBJ2-2 | TRBD2 | TRBV6-2/TRBV6-3
CASSRDRQETQYF | TGTGCCAGCAGCCGGGACAGACAAGAGACCCAGTACTTC | few | 13 | TRBJ2-5 | TRBD1 | TRBV2
CASSYSGRAGTDTQYF | TGTGCCAGCAGTTACTCGGGGAGGGCCGGCACAGATACGCAGTATTTT | NA | 16 | TRBJ2-3 | TRBD2 | TRBV6-5
CASSLEEVAKNIQYF | TGCGCCAGCAGCTTGGAAGAGGTAGCCAAAAACATTCAGTACTTC | NA | 15 | TRBJ2-4 | NA | TRBV5-1
CASSSHRTGMLITEAFF | TGTGCCAGCAGTTCCCATCGGACAGGGATGTTGATCACTGAAGCTTTCTTT | NA | 17 | TRBJ1-1 | TRBD1 | TRBV27
CASSVLTGAYEQYF | TGTGCCAGCAGCGTCTTGACAGGGGCCTACGAGCAGTACTTC | few | 14 | TRBJ2-7 | TRBD1 | TRBV2
CATRRDSVLDEQFF | TGTGCCACCAGAAGAGATTCCGTTCTAGATGAGCAGTTCTTC | NA | 14 | TRBJ2-1 | NA | TRBV15
CASYNRGTSYEQYF | TGTGCCAGCTACAACAGGGGCACCTCCTACGAGCAGTACTTC | NA | 14 | TRBJ2-7 | TRBD1 | TRBV6-5
CARSFWMSCRGAAYGYTF | TGTGCCAGAAGCTTCTGGATGTCGTGCAGGGGGGCCGCCTATGGCTACACCTTC | NA | 18 | TRBJ1-2 | TRBD1 | TRBV5-3
CASSQFSGPGELFF | TGCGCCAGCAGCCAATTTTCGGGTCCCGGGGAGCTGTTTTTT | NA | 14 | TRBJ2-2 | NA | TRBV4-3
CASSWGTGTYEQYF | TGTGCCAGCAGCTGGGGGACAGGGACCTACGAGCAGTACTTC | NA | 14 | TRBJ2-7 | TRBD1 | TRBV11-3
CASSNLRQMAEAFF | TGTGCCAGCAGCAATCTCAGACAAATGGCTGAAGCTTTCTTT | NA | 14 | TRBJ1-1 | NA | TRBV11-3
CSASRQNNEQFF | TGCAGTGCTAGTCGACAGAACAATGAGCAGTTCTTC | NA | 12 | TRBJ2-1 | NA | TRBV20-1
CASSQAPGGAYNEQFF | TGCGCCAGCAGCCAAGCGCCGGGCGGGGCATACAATGAGCAGTTCTTC | NA | 16 | TRBJ2-1 | NA | TRBV4-1
CASSYTSGYSGYTF | TGTGCCAGCAGTTACACCTCAGGGTATAGTGGCTACACCTTC | NA | 14 | TRBJ1-2 | NA | TRBV6-5
CASSYSRTSGYEQYF | TGTGCCAGCAGTTACTCAAGAACTAGCGGCTACGAGCAGTACTTC | NA | 15 | TRBJ2-7 | TRBD2 | TRBV6-5
CATSWDRAGQPQHF | TGTGCCACCAGCTGGGACAGGGCAGGTCAGCCCCAGCATTTT | few | 14 | TRBJ1-5 | TRBD1 | TRBV15
CASSYRGGGEQYF | TGTGCCAGCAGCTACAGGGGGGGAGGCGAGCAGTACTTC | NA | 13 | TRBJ2-7 | NA | TRBV5-4